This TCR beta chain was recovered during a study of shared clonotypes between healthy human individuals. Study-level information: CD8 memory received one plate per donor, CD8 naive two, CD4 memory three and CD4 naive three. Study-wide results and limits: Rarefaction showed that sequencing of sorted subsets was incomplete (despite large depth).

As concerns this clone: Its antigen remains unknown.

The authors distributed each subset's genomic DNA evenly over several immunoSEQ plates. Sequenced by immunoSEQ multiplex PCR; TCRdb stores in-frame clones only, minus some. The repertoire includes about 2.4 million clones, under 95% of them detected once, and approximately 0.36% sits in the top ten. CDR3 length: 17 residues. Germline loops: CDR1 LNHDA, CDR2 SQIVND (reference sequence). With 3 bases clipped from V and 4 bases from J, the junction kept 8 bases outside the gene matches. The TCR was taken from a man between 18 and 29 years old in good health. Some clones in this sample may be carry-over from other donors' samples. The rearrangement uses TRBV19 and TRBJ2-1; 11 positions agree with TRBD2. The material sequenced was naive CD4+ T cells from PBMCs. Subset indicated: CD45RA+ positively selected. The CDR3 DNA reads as TGTGCCAGTAGTATTAATCGAGGGACTAGCGGATACAATGAGCAGTTCTTC. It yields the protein CASSINRGTSGYNEQFF.